The present entry profiles one TCR beta chain with its context. The CDR3 totals 15 residues. The junction had 6 bases not matched to a gene; V was cut back by 0 bases and J by 4 bases. Germline V gene sequence: CDR1 SGHRS, CDR2 YFSETQ. Methods used by the authors: Amplification with reference gene primers provided the estimates of nucleated cell counts. Data came from immunoSEQ multiplex PCR; TCRdb stores just in-frame clones and leaves some out. That table is the source of V, J and clone size, and D and trimming were worked out from the DNA. Among about 12,000 clones, 72% were seen once, and the ten largest hold about a tenth. The data belong to a study of blood T cell repertoires in COVID-19. Study-wide context: Italy, Spain and the United States were the sources of the convalescent and acute COVID-19 samples. The cDNA or gDNA used as material had been derived from T cells, B-cell-depleted T cells, or PBMCs.

The sample was peripheral blood. The V call is TRBV5-1, the J call TRBJ2-5; 7 positions match TRBD1. This receptor was taken from a man in his 60s with COVID-19, enrolled during active disease. CDR3 residues: CASSLEGTVSETQYF. The CDR3 DNA follows: TGCGCCAGCAGCTTGGAAGGGACAGTATCAGAGACCCAGTACTTC.